The 29 T cell receptor beta chains in this list originate from one sample, sequenced in a study of human T cells and chemical hapten exposure. Via MiXCR, TCRdb re-called the RACE reads, giving one row per CDR3 protein. This table has some 74,000 distinct CDR3 sequences, 13% to 15% appearing once. Specified time point: pre-sensitization, week 0. The sample's treatment: therapeutic diphenylcyclopropenone sensitization with weekly scalp DPC. The material sequenced was whole blood, taken in connection with sensitization to the hapten diphenylcyclopropenone (DPC). The receptor set was obtained from a woman in her forties or fifties with alopecia areata. Some clones in this sample may be carry-over from other donors' samples.

The chain's CDR3 is CASSHRPGTSGLISYNEQFF. In DNA, the CDR3 is TGCGCCAGCAGCCACAGGCCCGGGACTAGCGGGCTAATCTCCTACAATGAGCAGTTCTTC. The chain joins TRBV4-3 to TRBJ2-1; 12 nucleotides agree with TRBD2. CDR1 is LGHNA, CDR2 YSLEER, per germline. The CDR3 extends over 20 amino acids. V lost 3 bases, J lost 0 bases, and 12 bases stayed unmatched.

This clonotype is medium-sized (0.01 to 0.1%) within its sample. This chain connects TRBV20-1 to TRBJ2-1; 8 nucleotides match TRBD1. CDR1 is DFQATT and CDR2 is SNEGSKA in the germline V gene (reference sequence). The trim removed 2 bases at V and 7 bases at J, leaving 4 bases unmatched. The CDR3 length is 13 residues. In DNA form, the CDR3 reads TGCAGTGCTAGATCCCACAGGGGGAATGAGCAGTTCTTC. The encoded protein is CSARSHRGNEQFF.

This clonotype was seen at least ten times. The V and J genes are TRBV18 and TRBJ1-1; D ambiguous. Per germline, CDR1 KGHSH and CDR2 LQKENI. This CDR3 has 12 residues. Trimming took 2 bases from V and 4 from J, leaving 5 bases between them. The CDR3 reads CASSPTATEAFF. The CDR3 region has the DNA TGTGCCAGCTCACCAACGGCCACTGAAGCTTTCTTT.

The chain has TRBV12-3 or TRBV12-4 and TRBJ2-3; 10 nucleotides agree with TRBD2. There are 15 residues in the CDR3. After removal of 3 bases from V and 1 base from J, the junction contained 1 base not matched to a gene. The CDR3 DNA reads TGTGCCAGCAGTTTTAGCGGGGGGCGCACAGATACGCAGTATTTT. Amino acids: CASSFSGGRTDTQYF.

The chain couples TRBV28 to TRBJ1-6; D gene unclear. V lost 6 bases to trimming and J lost 6 bases, with 12 bases between them. The V gene's germline CDR1 is MDHEN and CDR2 SYDVKM. The CDR3 spans 14 residues. CDR3 sequence reads: CASSRTRSNSPLHF. CDR3 in DNA: TGTGCCAGCAGCCGGACCCGATCTAATTCACCCCTCCACTTT.

V is TRBV2 and J is TRBJ2-3; D is possibly TRBD1 (5 bases). Trimming left V 3 bases short and J 2 bases short, with 12 bases between. The CDR3 loop spans 15 amino acids. Germline CDR1 SNHLY, CDR2 FYNNEI. The CDR3 here is CASSEIRGHTDTQYF. DNA for the CDR3: TGTGCCAGCAGTGAGATAAGGGGCCACACAGATACGCAGTATTTT.

This clonotype showed up just a few times. CDR3 sequence reads: CASSIWTGAQYF. The DNA of the CDR3 is TGTGCCAGCAGCATCTGGACCGGAGCTCAGTACTTC. V is TRBV11-2 and J is TRBJ2-5; no definite D call. Germline lookup yields CDR1 SGHAT and CDR2 FQNNGV. The CDR3 extends over 12 amino acids. Between the trimmed V and J ends, which lost 5 bases and 11 bases, there was a span of 15 bases.

The rearrangement uses TRBV12-5 and TRBJ2-1; 11 bases are a match to TRBD2. CDR3 length: 16 amino acids. J was trimmed by 6 bases and V by 6 bases; bases with no gene match: 10. Germline values: CDR1 LGHNT, CDR2 FRNRAP. CDR3 nucleotides: TGTGCTAGTGGGTCATATCTAGCGGGAGGACCCAATGAGCAGTTCTTC. It encodes CASGSYLAGGPNEQFF.

This clonotype was counted only a few times. This chain connects TRBV20-1 to TRBJ1-1; the D gene is possibly TRBD1 (5 bases). Trimming cost V 4 bases and J 5 bases, with 35 bases left between them. This CDR3 has 20 residues. Germline V CDR1 and CDR2: DFQATT, SNEGSKA (reference sequence). In nucleotides, the CDR3 is TGCAGTGCTACCCGATCCCACCTTTTCAGGGCGTATACAAAGGGGACTGAAGCTTTCTTT. It translates to CSATRSHLFRAYTKGTEAFF.

This clonotype was counted a few times. This chain joins TRBV4-3 and TRBJ2-7; no clear D gene. The germline V gene encodes CDR1 LGHNA and CDR2 YSLEER. The CDR3 length is 15 residues. Between the trimmed V and J ends, which lost 0 bases and 0 bases, there was a span of 9 bases. Written as DNA, the CDR3 is TGCGCCAGCAGCCAAGATCTCTGGAGCTCCTACGAGCAGTACTTC. Translating gives CASSQDLWSSYEQYF.

This clonotype has only a few counts. V gene TRBV4-1 combines with J gene TRBJ2-5; 9 bases are shared with TRBD1. This CDR3 has 17 amino acids. The V and J ends lost 1 base and 4 bases, in that order; junction bases with no gene match: 10. The germline V gene encodes CDR1 MGHRA and CDR2 YSYEKL. In nucleotides, the CDR3 is TGCGCCAGCAGCCAAGGGTATTCCGGGACAGGGTTAGAGACCCAGTACTTC. The encoded protein is CASSQGYSGTGLETQYF.

This clonotype was seen many times. The rearrangement uses TRBV20-1 and TRBJ2-5; 12 nucleotides match TRBD2. Germline CDR1 and CDR2: DFQATT and SNEGSKA (reference sequence). V lost 5 bases to trimming and J lost 5 bases; unmatched junction nucleotides: 6. The CDR3 contains 14 residues. The CDR3 region is CSASSTSGSETQYF. CDR3 coding DNA: TGCAGTGCTTCTTCGACTAGCGGGAGTGAGACCCAGTACTTC.

The chain is built from TRBV20-1 and TRBJ1-3; D remains unclear. This CDR3 has 11 amino acids. V lost 2 bases to trimming and J lost 4 bases, with 3 bases between them. CDR1 DFQATT and CDR2 SNEGSKA come from the germline V gene (reference sequence). CDR3 nucleotide sequence: TGCAGTGCTAGATCCGGAAACACCATATATTTT. Its translation is CSARSGNTIYF.

This clonotype was counted only a few times. V and J are TRBV29-1 and TRBJ2-5; a possible D gene is TRBD1 (8 bases). Germline V gene data show CDR1 as SQVTM and CDR2 as ANQGSEA. The CDR3 spans 16 residues. V lost 3 bases to trimming and J lost 3 bases, with 20 bases between them. The DNA of the CDR3 is TGCAGCGTTGAGGGACAGGCCCATGGACTAGAAGAGACCCAGTACTTC. This translates into CSVEGQAHGLEETQYF.

V is TRBV2 and J is TRBJ2-1; TRBD1 might be the D (5 bases). Germline V gene sequence: CDR1 SNHLY, CDR2 FYNNEI. The CDR3 runs 11 residues. V lost 4 bases to trimming and J lost 9 bases, with 7 bases between them. CDR3 protein: CASSVGVEQFF. In DNA, the CDR3 is TGTGCCAGCAGTGTAGGGGTTGAGCAGTTCTTC.

This clonotype was counted a few times. The V call is TRBV11-2, the J call TRBJ1-1, with D unclear. Germline-derived CDR1 and CDR2 are SGHAT and FQNNGV. The CDR3 extends over 14 amino acids. Deletions cut 6 bases from V and 4 bases from J, with 15 bases between. The CDR3 nucleotides read TGTGCCAGCAGGACTGAGGCGGTGGGCACTGAAGCTTTCTTT. Translated: CASRTEAVGTEAFF.

This clonotype is medium-sized in the sample. The J gene is TRBJ2-1, the V gene TRBV27; D uncertain. V dropped 2 bases and J dropped 6 bases, with 11 bases sitting between them. Germline CDR1 and CDR2: MNHEY and SMNVEV (reference sequence). The CDR3 consists of 14 residues. This CDR3 is CASSLIRVVNEQFF. DNA of the CDR3: TGTGCCAGCAGTTTAATTCGTGTTGTCAATGAGCAGTTCTTC.

This clonotype has only a few counts. The chain uses TRBV7-9 and TRBJ2-1; TRBD2 aligns across 12 bases. This CDR3 spans 17 amino acids. V dropped 1 base and J dropped 3; count of bases not matched to a gene: 4. Per germline, CDR1 SEHNR and CDR2 FQNEAQ (reference sequence). The CDR3 is CASSLETSGSYYNEQFF. The CDR3 DNA is TGTGCCAGCAGCTTAGAGACTAGCGGGAGTTACTACAATGAGCAGTTCTTC.

This clonotype was seen only a few times. The chain joins TRBV14 to TRBJ1-2; 7 nucleotides match TRBD1. In germline, CDR1 is SGHDN, CDR2 FVKESK. V dropped 0 bases and J dropped 9; count of bases not matched to a gene: 7. The CDR3 has 14 amino acids. CDR3 sequence (DNA): TGTGCCAGCAGCCAAGATGTTGTCAGGGGGAGCTACACCTTC. Protein product: CASSQDVVRGSYTF.

This chain links TRBV10-2 with TRBJ1-6; D unresolved. With 5 bases removed from V and 0 bases from J, the gap between germline ends came to 11 bases. Germline V lookup: CDR1 WSHSY, CDR2 SAAADI. The CDR3 covers 16 residues. The CDR3 coding sequence is TGCGCCAGCAGTTATTCACAAAGCTCCTATAATTCACCCCTCCACTTT. Translation: CASSYSQSSYNSPLHF.

The V gene is TRBV6-6, the J gene TRBJ2-2; a possible D gene is TRBD2 (6 bases). The CDR3 extends over 14 amino acids. CDR1 and CDR2 from the germline V gene are MNHNY and SVGAGI (reference sequence). Trimming stripped 4 bases from V and 0 bases from J, with 6 bases between. The CDR3 sequence is CASSSSANTGELFF. The CDR3 bases are TGTGCCAGCAGTTCTAGCGCGAACACCGGGGAGCTGTTTTTT.

A few counts support this clonotype. The chain couples TRBV7-2 to TRBJ2-2; D gene uncertain. The germline V gene has CDR1 SGHTA and CDR2 FQGNSA. V lost 4 bases to trimming and J lost 0 bases, with 9 bases between them. This CDR3 has 15 residues. CDR3 loop: CASSSLGANTGELFF. In nucleotides, the CDR3 is TGTGCCAGCAGCTCCTTGGGCGCGAACACCGGGGAGCTGTTTTTT.

This clonotype was seen a handful of times. The genes are TRBV20-1 and TRBJ1-2, with 7 bases aligning to TRBD1. The CDR3 consists of 12 residues. CDR1 and CDR2 from the germline V gene are DFQATT and SNEGSKA (reference sequence). Trimming removed 5 bases from V and 4 bases from J; junction bases left unmatched: 4. The DNA of the CDR3 is TGCAGTGCTGGGACAGTTTTCTATGGCTACACCTTC. Protein sequence: CSAGTVFYGYTF.

The rearrangement uses TRBV30 and TRBJ2-1; D call uncertain. This CDR3 contains 13 residues. V was cut by 0 bases and J by 6 bases, with 9 bases left in between. Germline CDR1 and CDR2: GTSNPN and SVGIG (reference sequence). The chain's CDR3 is CAWSVRARNEQFF. For the CDR3, the DNA is TGTGCCTGGAGTGTACGAGCTCGCAATGAGCAGTTCTTC.

This clonotype has more than one count but fewer than ten. The rearrangement joins TRBV29-1 to TRBJ1-1, with D unclear. The CDR3 has 11 residues. Deletions cut 3 bases from V and 1 base from J, with 3 bases between. Germline V gene lookup returns CDR1 SQVTM and CDR2 ANQGSEA. The CDR3 reads CSVERNTEAFF. In nucleotides, the CDR3 is TGCAGCGTTGAGAGGAACACTGAAGCTTTCTTT.

This chain links TRBV7-2 with TRBJ2-7, with D possibly matching TRBD2 (6 bases). Trimming shortened V by 4 bases and J by 2 bases, and 12 bases separated the two germline ends. Germline V gene sequence: CDR1 SGHTA, CDR2 FQGNSA. The length of the CDR3 is 14 residues. CDR3 nucleotides: TGTGCCAGCAGCTGGGATAGCGGACCCTACGAGCAGTACTTC. Translation: CASSWDSGPYEQYF.

This clonotype was observed a few times. The V gene is TRBV2, the J gene TRBJ2-7; D unclear. V was clipped by 10 bases and J by 1 base, with 8 bases between them. Germline CDR1 is SNHLY and CDR2 is FYNNEI. There are 11 residues in the CDR3. The CDR3 here is CAITGSYEQYF. The CDR3, as DNA: TGTGCCATAACTGGTTCCTACGAGCAGTACTTC.

This clonotype has a count of ten or more. This chain links TRBV7-8 with TRBJ1-5; 7 bases map to TRBD1. Germline V gene lookup returns CDR1 SGHVS and CDR2 FQNEAQ. The CDR3 is 15 residues long. The junction had 7 bases not matched to a gene; V was cut back by 1 base and J by 7 bases. CDR3 sequence (DNA): TGTGCCAGCAGCTTAGACGGAGGGGGCAGCCAGCCCCAGCATTTT. Translated, it gives CASSLDGGGSQPQHF.

This clonotype has more than one count but fewer than ten. The rearrangement joins TRBV6-2 or TRBV6-3 to TRBJ2-7; 9 nucleotides agree with TRBD2. The CDR3 sequence is 16 residues long. The ends lost 4 bases at V and 1 base at J; junction bases unmatched: 8. Germline V gene data show CDR1 as MNHEY and CDR2 as SVGEGT. CDR3 sequence: CASSSFRTSDSYEQYF. The CDR3 DNA is TGTGCCAGCAGTTCCTTTAGGACTAGCGATTCCTACGAGCAGTACTTC.